The 25 T cell receptor beta chains listed next were all sequenced from one sample in a study of T cell responses to AZD1222 COVID-19 vaccine. The assay was immunoSEQ multiplex PCR, and TCRdb's table has in-frame clones only and misses some. The table lists about 150,000 clones, 93% of them singletons. Sequenced material: peripheral blood, taken on day 0 of AZD1222 vaccination. These receptors were taken from an adult in good health.

In this sample, this clone turned up once. The chain recombines TRBV7-8 with TRBJ2-5; 8 positions match TRBD2. The CDR3 consists of 16 residues. Germline loops: CDR1 SGHVS, CDR2 FQNEAQ. V lost 1 base, J lost 5 bases, and 9 bases stayed unmatched. CDR3 sequence (DNA): TGTGCCAGCAGCTTAGGGAGGGGTAGCGGGGAGGAGACCCAGTACTTC. Protein product: CASSLGRGSGEETQYF.

The chain uses TRBV3-1 (or the pseudogene TRBV3-2) and TRBJ1-1; no clear D gene. Germline V gene sequence: CDR1 LGHDT, CDR2 YNNKEL (reference sequence). The CDR3 is made up of 16 amino acids. The germline V and J ends were trimmed by 4 bases and 9 bases, with 24 bases remaining between them. CDR3 amino acids: CASSRQWSWAIPKAFF. In DNA form, the CDR3 reads TGTGCCAGCAGCCGTCAATGGTCTTGGGCGATCCCAAAAGCTTTCTTT.

The CDR3, as DNA: TGTGCCAGCTCAAGGACGGCTCCCCGGTCACCCCTCCACTTT. It codes for CASSRTAPRSPLHF. The rearrangement joins TRBV3-1 (or the pseudogene TRBV3-2) to TRBJ1-6; D is unclear. V lost 8 bases, J lost 10 bases, and 18 bases lay in between. This CDR3 is 14 amino acids long. Germline loops: CDR1 LGHDT, CDR2 YNNKEL (reference sequence).

V gene TRBV6-5 combines with J gene TRBJ1-5; D might be TRBD1 (6 bases). The CDR3 is made up of 14 amino acids. V lost 8 bases and J lost 2, with 13 bases in between. Germline values: CDR1 MNHEY, CDR2 SVGAGI. The CDR3 protein is CASRWGGGNQPQHF. Written as DNA, the CDR3 is TGTGCCAGCCGATGGGGGGGCGGCAATCAGCCCCAGCATTTT.

V gene TRBV7-8 combines with J gene TRBJ2-5, with 7 bases matching TRBD2. Germline loops: CDR1 SGHVS, CDR2 FQNEAQ. The CDR3 runs 13 residues. Germline trimming cut 4 bases from V and 5 bases from J; bases unmatched to any gene: 4. The CDR3 loop reads CASSSGLLETQYF. The CDR3 coding sequence is TGTGCCAGCAGCTCGGGACTATTGGAGACCCAGTACTTC.

The chain combines TRBV2 with TRBJ1-5; TRBD1 aligns across 9 bases. The CDR3 is 15 amino acids. Per the germline V gene, CDR1 is SNHLY and CDR2 is FYNNEI. V trimming: 7 bases; J trimming: 6 bases; junction bases outside the gene matches: 10. The CDR3 region has the DNA TGTGCCAGCATCTCCGGGACAGGGTTCGGTCAGCCCCAGCATTTT. Protein sequence: CASISGTGFGQPQHF.

Only one count was recorded for this clone. This rearrangement joins TRBV11-3 to TRBJ2-2; 7 bases map to TRBD1. V dropped 4 bases and J dropped 7; count of bases not matched to a gene: 9. This CDR3 has 15 amino acids. Germline values: CDR1 SGHNT, CDR2 YENEEA. CDR3 DNA sequence: TGTGCCAGCAGCTCGCAGACAGGGCCCCTCGGGGAGCTGTTTTTT. Its translation is CASSSQTGPLGELFF.

The V and J genes are TRBV2 and TRBJ2-4, with D possibly TRBD2 on 5 matching bases. V was clipped by 2 bases and J by 3 bases, with 11 bases between them. CDR3 size: 15 residues. In germline, CDR1 is SNHLY, CDR2 FYNNEI. The CDR3 spells CASSESGLGKNIQYF. For the CDR3, the DNA is TGTGCCAGCAGTGAAAGCGGTCTAGGCAAAAACATTCAGTACTTC.

This chain connects TRBV19 to TRBJ2-2, with a possible D match to TRBD1 (6 bases). The germline V gene has CDR1 LNHDA and CDR2 SQIVND (reference sequence). V was cut by 1 base and J by 6 bases, with 12 bases left in between. The CDR3 has 15 amino acids. CDR3 sequence (DNA): TGTGCCAGTAGTATAGTAGGGAGACAGGCCGGGGAGCTGTTTTTT. Translating gives CASSIVGRQAGELFF. The full variable domain, with the rest looked up from reference TRBV19 and TRBJ2-2, is DGGITQSPKYLFRKEGQNVTLSCEQNLNHDAMYWYRQDPGQGLRLIYYSQIVNDFQKGDIAEGYSVSREKKESFPLTVTSAQKNPTAFYLCASSIVGRQAGELFFGEGSRLTVL.

This sequence joins TRBV20-1 and TRBJ2-5; 7 bases match TRBD1. Unmatched junction bases numbered 14, after V lost 3 bases and J lost 4 bases. CDR1 DFQATT and CDR2 SNEGSKA come from the germline V gene (reference sequence). The CDR3 has 16 residues. The CDR3 is CSASSLRGQVSETQYF. The CDR3 region has the DNA TGCAGTGCTAGTTCTTTGAGGGGGCAGGTTTCAGAGACCCAGTACTTC.

CDR3 protein: CASSLGAHQPQHF. Written as DNA, the CDR3 is TGTGCCAGCAGCTTAGGGGCACATCAGCCCCAGCATTTT. The chain couples TRBV7-8 to TRBJ1-5, with D uncertain. Germline V gene data show CDR1 as SGHVS and CDR2 as FQNEAQ. Deletions cut 1 base from V and 5 bases from J, with 6 bases between. The CDR3 has 13 residues.

This chain links TRBV6-1 with TRBJ1-2, with 9 bases matching TRBD1. This CDR3 has 15 residues. Germline CDR1 and CDR2: MNHNS and SASEGT. V gave up 3 bases and J gave up 7 bases; unmatched junction bases: 9. Here the CDR3 reads CASSEGQGAAGGYTF. In DNA form, the CDR3 reads TGTGCCAGCAGTGAGGGACAGGGTGCGGCGGGTGGCTACACCTTC.

This sequence joins TRBV4-2 and TRBJ1-1, with 9 bases fitting TRBD1. The trim removed 4 bases at V and 6 bases at J, leaving 6 bases unmatched. The germline CDR1 and CDR2 sequences are LGHNA and YNFKEQ. CDR3 length: 14 amino acids. Here the CDR3 DNA reads TGTGCCAGCAGCCCCTGGACAGGGGACCCTGAAGCTTTCTTT. This translates into CASSPWTGDPEAFF.

This clone appeared a few times. V usage is TRBV19 and J usage is TRBJ2-7, with 8 positions matching TRBD1. The CDR3 totals 15 residues. The V gene end was trimmed by 3 bases and the J gene end by 0 bases; junction bases not matched to a gene: 4. Germline lookup yields CDR1 LNHDA and CDR2 SQIVND (reference sequence). This CDR3 reads CASSISGQGSYEQYF. CDR3 DNA sequence: TGTGCCAGTAGTATTAGTGGACAGGGCTCCTACGAGCAGTACTTC.

The chain has TRBV6-1 and TRBJ2-4; D might be TRBD1 (6 bases). Trimming shortened V by 3 bases and J by 0 bases, and 9 bases separated the two germline ends. CDR1 is MNHNS, CDR2 SASEGT, per germline. This CDR3 is built from 15 residues. DNA for the CDR3: TGTGCCAGCAGTGACAGGGGCCTAGCCAAAAACATTCAGTACTTC. Its protein is CASSDRGLAKNIQYF.

The chain recombines TRBV30 with TRBJ2-5; 16 bases fit TRBD2. Looked up from germline, CDR1 is GTSNPN and CDR2 is SVGIG (reference sequence). This CDR3 comprises 16 residues. The V segment lost 2 bases and the J segment 5 bases; nucleotides outside the gene matches: 5. For the CDR3, the DNA is TGTGCCTGGAGTTTCGGGACTAGCGGGGGGGCGGAGACCCAGTACTTC. Amino acid sequence: CAWSFGTSGGAETQYF.

The chain combines TRBV21-1 with TRBJ1-5; the D segment call TRBD1 is taken from the table without a DNA check. TRBV21-1 is designated a pseudogene. This CDR3 comprises 18 residues. The CDR3 nucleotides read TGTGCCAGCCCTTTGGGACAGGGAGGGGCCTATAGCAATCAGCCCCAGCATTTT. Protein sequence: CASPLGQGGAYSNQPQHF.

This chain joins TRBV4-3 and TRBJ1-2; tentative D call: TRBD1 (5 bases). V was trimmed by 5 bases and J by 8 bases, leaving 12 bases between them. CDR1 and CDR2 from the germline V gene are LGHNA and YSLEER. This CDR3 region has 12 residues. The CDR3 DNA reads TGCGCCAGCAGCGTGAGGGGAGCCGGCTACACCTTC. Protein sequence: CASSVRGAGYTF.

The chain links TRBV15 to TRBJ1-5; TRBD1 matches 8 bases. The CDR3 consists of 15 residues. The J segment lost 3 bases and the V segment lost 3 bases, leaving 4 bases of the junction unmatched. The germline CDR1 and CDR2 sequences are LNHNV and YYDKDF (reference sequence). The CDR3 DNA sequence: TGTGCCACCAGCAGGGGGGACAGGTTCAATCAGCCCCAGCATTTT. Translated, it gives CATSRGDRFNQPQHF. The full variable domain, its missing parts supplied by reference TRBV15 and TRBJ1-5, is DAMVIQNPRYQVTQFGKPVTLSCSQTLNHNVMYWYQQKSSQAPKLLFHYYDKDFNNEADTPDNFQSRRPNTSFCFLDIRSPGLGDTAMYLCATSRGDRFNQPQHFGDGTRLSIL.

The chain couples TRBV11-3 to TRBJ1-1; D gene unclear. The CDR3 contains 14 residues. The germline V gene encodes CDR1 SGHNT and CDR2 YENEEA. The V gene lost 5 bases and the J gene lost 1 base, with 11 bases spanning the gap. CDR3 in DNA: TGTGCCAGCAGCCCGACTATTCGGAACACTGAAGCTTTCTTT. Protein: CASSPTIRNTEAFF.

CDR3 region: CASSIGSSSYNSPLHF. The CDR3 DNA reads TGTGCCAGTAGTATAGGATCCAGCTCCTATAATTCACCCCTCCACTTT. V and J are TRBV19 and TRBJ1-6; D gene unclear. Germline V gene sequence: CDR1 LNHDA, CDR2 SQIVND (reference sequence). CDR3 length: 16 residues. Trimming shortened V by 1 base and J by 0 bases, and 7 bases separated the two germline ends. Drawing the rest from reference TRBV19 and TRBJ1-6, the complete variable domain is DGGITQSPKYLFRKEGQNVTLSCEQNLNHDAMYWYRQDPGQGLRLIYYSQIVNDFQKGDIAEGYSVSREKKESFPLTVTSAQKNPTAFYLCASSIGSSSYNSPLHFGNGTRLTVT.

This chain links TRBV9 with TRBJ2-3; D is perhaps TRBD2 (6 bases). The CDR3 totals 14 residues. Between the trimmed V and J ends, which lost 0 bases and 4 bases, there was a span of 9 bases. The germline gives CDR1 SGDLS, CDR2 YYNGEE. The CDR3 nucleotides are TGTGCCAGCAGCGTAGGTGGCGGGGCAGATACGCAGTATTTT. Protein sequence: CASSVGGGADTQYF.

The V and J genes are TRBV9 and TRBJ1-1; D gene ambiguous. The CDR3 runs 16 residues. V lost 3 bases to trimming and J lost 1 base, with 16 bases between them. Per the germline V gene, CDR1 is SGDLS and CDR2 is YYNGEE. The CDR3 DNA follows: TGTGCCAGCAGCGCACCATTGGGTAATTCGAACACTGAAGCTTTCTTT. It codes for CASSAPLGNSNTEAFF.

V is TRBV4-1 and J is TRBJ2-7; TRBD1 or TRBD2 may be the D gene (5 bases each). With 0 bases removed from V and 4 bases from J, the gap between germline ends came to 7 bases. This CDR3 spans 13 amino acids. The germline V gene encodes CDR1 MGHRA and CDR2 YSYEKL. CDR3: CASSQDWGYEQYF. CDR3 DNA: TGCGCCAGCAGCCAAGATTGGGGGTACGAGCAGTACTTC.

V is TRBV7-8 and J is TRBJ2-1; tentatively, D is TRBD1 or TRBD2 (6 bases each). Germline CDR1 is SGHVS and CDR2 is FQNEAQ. The V and J ends lost 1 base and 10 bases respectively, with 14 bases between them. This CDR3 contains 14 residues. The DNA for the CDR3 is TGTGCCAGCAGCTTAGTGGGGGGCTGGTCAGAGCAGTTCTTC. Encoded protein: CASSLVGGWSEQFF.